The next 21 T cell receptor beta chains were all read from a single sample in a study of T cells in Graves' hyperthyroidism and ophthalmopathy. Amplification yielded TCR beta CDR3 regions, with RNA transcripts as the source. The study used the HTBI primer set for a first-round RT-PCR of the TCR CDR3. TCRdb reprocessed the multiplex PCR reads via MiXCR and lists one record per CDR3 protein. Seen here are 660,000 or so distinct CDR3 sequences, 45% observed once, and the top ten hold approximately 6.8%. Sequencing was done on a sample of peripheral blood or thyroid tissue (not recorded which). These receptors were taken from an adult man with Graves' disease, either hyperthyroidism or ophthalmopathy (not recorded which).

This clonotype has at least ten counts. The chain carries TRBV7-9 and TRBJ2-7, with 16 nucleotides matching TRBD2. Germline loops: CDR1 SEHNR, CDR2 FQNEAQ (reference sequence). This CDR3 has 14 residues. V was clipped by 3 bases and J by 7 bases; unmatched bases: 0. This CDR3 is CASSLGLAGGEQYF. The CDR3 DNA reads as TGTGCCAGCAGCTTGGGACTAGCGGGAGGGGAGCAGTACTTC. Filled out from reference TRBV7-9 and TRBJ2-7, the complete variable domain reads DTGVSQNPRHKITKRGQNVTFRCDPISEHNRLYWYRQTLGQGPEFLTYFQNEAQLEKSRLLSDRFSAERPKGSFSTLEIQRTEQGDSAMYLCASSLGLAGGEQYFGPGTRLTVT.

This clonotype showed up just a few times. This rearrangement joins TRBV20-1 to TRBJ1-4, with D unclear. Germline CDR1 DFQATT, CDR2 SNEGSKA (reference sequence). This CDR3 is built from 16 residues. V was trimmed by 5 bases and J by 5 bases, leaving 21 bases between them. As DNA, the CDR3 is TGCAGTGCTTCTAGGTCTGCGGCAGCAAAGAATGAAAAACTGTTTTTT. Protein: CSASRSAAAKNEKLFF.

The chain has TRBV2 and TRBJ1-1; D remains ambiguous. V was pared by 7 bases and J by 7 bases, with 13 bases between. Germline lookup yields CDR1 SNHLY and CDR2 FYNNEI. The CDR3 is 12 amino acids. The chain's CDR3 is CASTLFQGEAFF. CDR3 nucleotide sequence: TGTGCCAGCACACTATTTCAAGGTGAAGCTTTCTTT.

Note on this clonotype: This may come from a read error, since a much larger clone is one base off. For the CDR3, the DNA is TGTGCCAGCAGCTCAAGTCCACTACTGGGGGAGCAGTACTTC. Amino acid sequence: CASSSSPLLGEQYF. This rearrangement joins TRBV7-9 to TRBJ2-7; the D is unclear. Trimming stripped 4 bases from V and 7 bases from J, with 17 bases between. The CDR3 sequence is 14 residues long. Germline loops: CDR1 SEHNR, CDR2 FQNEAQ (reference sequence).

With regard to this clonotype: The junction shows a germline mismatch at one end, possibly a read error. J is TRBJ2-5 and V is TRBV7-2; D uncertain. Germline V gene data show CDR1 as SGHTA and CDR2 as FQGNSA. This CDR3 is 13 amino acids long. For the CDR3, the DNA is TGTGCCAGCAGCTTACGCTTGCAAGAGGCCCAGTACTTC. It specifies CASSLRLQEAQYF.

This clonotype was seen a handful of times. The chain links TRBV9 to TRBJ2-3; D may match TRBD1 or TRBD2 (5 bases each). The V gene's germline CDR1 is SGDLS and CDR2 YYNGEE. The CDR3 has 17 residues. V was shortened by 0 bases and J by 1 base, with 15 bases between the two germline ends. CDR3 amino acids: CASSVVSGGRGTDTQYF. The DNA of the CDR3 is TGTGCCAGCAGCGTAGTAAGCGGCGGCAGGGGCACAGATACGCAGTATTTT.

The rearrangement uses TRBV2 and TRBJ2-3; D unresolved. CDR3 size: 10 residues. The germline V gene has CDR1 SNHLY and CDR2 FYNNEI. Trimming took 8 bases from V and 2 from J, leaving 2 bases between them. CDR3 loop: CASSTDTQYF. The DNA of the CDR3 is TGTGCCAGCTCCACAGATACGCAGTATTTT. Together with reference TRBV2 and TRBJ2-3, the CDR3 gives the full variable domain: EPEVTQTPSHQVTQMGQEVILRCVPISNHLYFYWYRQILGQKVEFLVSFYNNEISEKSEIFDDQFSVERPDGSNFTLKIRSTKLEDSAMYFCASSTDTQYFGPGTRLTVL.

This clonotype was recorded many times. The V and J genes are TRBV10-3 and TRBJ2-2, with TRBD2 as a possible D gene (5 bases). This CDR3 spans 14 amino acids. CDR1 is ENHRY and CDR2 is SYGVKD in the germline V gene. V lost 6 bases, J lost 3 bases, and 11 bases lay in between. Here the CDR3 DNA reads TGTGCCATCAGCGAGGGATCGGACACCGGGGAGCTGTTTTTT. Amino acid sequence: CAISEGSDTGELFF.

This clonotype was counted ten times or more. The V and J genes are TRBV10-3 and TRBJ1-2; TRBD1 agrees at 8 bases. The V gene's germline CDR1 is ENHRY and CDR2 SYGVKD. Trimming removed 3 bases from V and 5 bases from J; junction bases left unmatched: 14. CDR3 length: 17 amino acids. DNA of the CDR3: TGTGCCATCAGTGACCCGGGACAGGAACCGGGGTCTTATGGCTACACCTTC. It specifies CAISDPGQEPGSYGYTF.

Only one count was recorded for this clonotype. The V and J genes are TRBV7-9 and TRBJ1-5, with D uncertain. The CDR3 has 16 amino acids. Germline V gene sequence: CDR1 SEHNR, CDR2 FQNEAQ (reference sequence). Trimming shortened V by 5 bases and J by 0 bases, and 14 bases separated the two germline ends. CDR3 in DNA: TGTGCCAGCAGCAAAGAGGGAGATTTTAGCAATCAGCCCCAGCATTTT. Translation gives CASSKEGDFSNQPQHF.

The chain joins TRBV11-2 to TRBJ1-3; D perhaps matches TRBD1 (6 bases). V dropped 10 bases and J dropped 0 bases, with 16 bases sitting between them. Looked up from germline, CDR1 is SGHAT and CDR2 is FQNNGV. This CDR3 has 15 amino acids. CDR3 protein: CAIMNGQSSGNTIYF. The CDR3 DNA reads TGTGCCATAATGAATGGACAGAGCTCTGGAAACACCATATATTTT.

This clonotype was counted at least ten times. The chain couples TRBV15 to TRBJ1-1, with D possibly matching TRBD1 (5 bases). The CDR3 extends over 16 amino acids. V was trimmed by 3 bases and J by 11 bases, leaving 25 bases between them. Germline CDR1 reads LNHNV; CDR2 reads YYDKDF (reference sequence). CDR3 residues: CATSSADLRTSRVAFF. The CDR3 DNA reads TGTGCCACCAGCAGCGCTGATTTAAGGACATCGCGCGTGGCTTTCTTT.

This rearrangement joins TRBV20-1 to TRBJ1-5, with a possible D match to TRBD1 (6 bases). The germline V gene encodes CDR1 DFQATT and CDR2 SNEGSKA (reference sequence). The V and J ends lost 3 bases and 5 bases respectively, with 11 bases between them. CDR3 length equals 13 residues. As DNA, the CDR3 is TGCAGTGCTAGTAGACAGGTTGATCAGCCCCAGCATTTT. Translating gives CSASRQVDQPQHF.

CDR3 coding DNA: TGTGCCAGCAGTTTCGGACAGGGGAGGGGAAAACTGTTTTTT. Translating gives CASSFGQGRGKLFF. This sequence joins TRBV2 and TRBJ1-4; TRBD1 matches 9 bases. The CDR3 has 14 amino acids. With V trimmed by 5 bases and J by 10 bases, 8 bases remained unmatched. Per germline, CDR1 SNHLY and CDR2 FYNNEI.

V and J are TRBV7-6 and TRBJ1-1; the D is unclear. The CDR3 extends over 16 amino acids. The germline CDR1 and CDR2 sequences are SGHVS and FNYEAQ. V was pared by 2 bases and J by 4 bases, with 17 bases between. The CDR3 coding sequence is TGTGCCAGCAGCTTAAGCGTCGAGTATTCGGGCACTGAAGCTTTCTTT. Residues: CASSLSVEYSGTEAFF. Based on the CDR3 plus reference TRBV7-6 and TRBJ1-1, the full variable domain is GAGVSQSPRYKVTKRGQDVALRCDPISGHVSLYWYRQALGQGPEFLTYFNYEAQQDKSGLPNDRFSAERPEGSISTLTIQRTEQRDSAMYRCASSLSVEYSGTEAFFGQGTRLTVV.

This clonotype has only a few counts. This chain joins TRBV5-1 and TRBJ2-5; TRBD1 matches at 10 bases. The CDR3 loop spans 13 amino acids. Germline CDR1 SGHRS, CDR2 YFSETQ. After removal of 2 bases from V and 7 bases from J, the junction contained 2 bases not matched to a gene. The CDR3 region has the DNA TGCGCCAGCAGCTTTGGACAGGGGGGGACCCAGTACTTC. Its translation: CASSFGQGGTQYF.

This rearrangement joins TRBV29-1 to TRBJ1-1; 9 nucleotides line up with TRBD1. The germline V gene has CDR1 SQVTM and CDR2 ANQGSEA. The CDR3 extends over 13 amino acids. The V segment lost 8 bases and the J segment 4 bases; nucleotides outside the gene matches: 8. This CDR3 reads CSSARDRATEAFF. As DNA, the CDR3 is TGCAGCAGTGCCCGGGACAGGGCCACTGAAGCTTTCTTT.

The chain has TRBV12-3 or TRBV12-4 and TRBJ2-7; 7 bases are a match to TRBD1. The CDR3 consists of 15 residues. The V gene end was trimmed by 5 bases and the J gene end by 3 bases; junction bases not matched to a gene: 10. CDR3 region: CASSNTGTVDYEQYF. The DNA for the CDR3 is TGTGCCAGCAGTAATACCGGGACAGTTGACTACGAGCAGTACTTC.

The chain has TRBV29-1 and TRBJ2-7, with TRBD2 matching 9 bases. The CDR3 loop spans 14 amino acids. In germline, CDR1 is SQVTM, CDR2 ANQGSEA. With V trimmed by 1 base and J by 3 bases, 4 bases remained unmatched. As DNA, the CDR3 is TGCAGCGTTGAAGCTACAGCGGGAGGCTACGAGCAGTACTTC. Amino acids: CSVEATAGGYEQYF.

This clonotype was seen a handful of times. The chain combines TRBV2 with TRBJ2-7; the D gene is possibly TRBD1 (5 bases). This CDR3 is built from 16 residues. V lost 0 bases, J lost 2 bases, and 14 bases lay in between. Germline CDR1 and CDR2: SNHLY and FYNNEI. The DNA for the CDR3 is TGTGCCAGCAGTGAAGCGCTTGGGGCGGCCGCCTACGAGCAGTACTTC. Translating it yields CASSEALGAAAYEQYF.

J is TRBJ1-1 and V is TRBV9; D is uncertain. Germline loops: CDR1 SGDLS, CDR2 YYNGEE. The V end was cut by 0 bases, the J end by 5 bases, with 11 bases between. The CDR3 spans 14 residues. Here the CDR3 DNA reads TGTGCCAGCAGCGTAGAGGACCGGTGGACTGAAGCTTTCTTT. This codes for CASSVEDRWTEAFF.